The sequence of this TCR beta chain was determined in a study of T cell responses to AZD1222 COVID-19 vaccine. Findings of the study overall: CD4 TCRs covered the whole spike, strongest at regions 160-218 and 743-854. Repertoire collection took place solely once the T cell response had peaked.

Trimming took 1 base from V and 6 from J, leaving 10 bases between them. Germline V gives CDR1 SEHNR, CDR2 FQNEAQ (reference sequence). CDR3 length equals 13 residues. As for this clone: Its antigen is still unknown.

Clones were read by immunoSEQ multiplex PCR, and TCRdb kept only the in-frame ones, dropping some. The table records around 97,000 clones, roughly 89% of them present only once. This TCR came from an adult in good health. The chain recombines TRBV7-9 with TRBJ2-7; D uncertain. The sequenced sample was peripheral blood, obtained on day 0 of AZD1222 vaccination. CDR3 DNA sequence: TGTGCCAGCAGCTTAGTCAACCCGGGCGAGCAGTACTTC. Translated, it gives CASSLVNPGEQYF.